This T cell receptor (beta chain) was identified in a study of cytomegalovirus exposure and HLA in healthy donors. Study results and limitations: Presence/absence analyses supposed approximately even sequencing depth among donors.

Those who donated were healthy bone marrow donors. Notes on this clone: Its antigen is unidentified.

PCR primers comprised 60 Vbeta and 13 Jbeta primers. The table came from immunoSEQ multiplex PCR; TCRdb's copy has only in-frame clones and leaves some out. Among approximately 100,000 clones listed, roughly 70% were seen once. With V trimmed by 8 bases and J by 0 bases, 13 bases remained unmatched. Germline CDR1 and CDR2: SGHTA and FQGNSA. The CDR3 covers 17 residues. This sequence joins TRBV7-2 and TRBJ2-1; 7 nucleotides align to TRBD2. Sequenced: PBMCs. This clonotype was sampled from a man aged 35-49 years in good health and CMV-seropositive. The CDR3 here is CASGISSGTFSYNEQFF. CDR3 sequence (DNA): TGTGCCAGCGGCATTTCTAGCGGAACTTTCTCCTACAATGAGCAGTTCTTC.